The rows below give T cell receptor beta chains drawn from one sample of a study of cytomegalovirus exposure and HLA in healthy donors. This table comes from immunoSEQ multiplex PCR, and its TCRdb copy is limited to in-frame clones, with some not included. The table includes about 160,000 clones, around 80% detected once. Sequenced: PBMCs. These TCRs come from a man younger than 30 in good health and CMV-seronegative. Each CDR3 is given with its conserved first and last residue. The order of the fields is clone size, V gene, J gene, CDR3 protein. The size entry is marked missing in some rows and otherwise reads once, few, many or a size class.

clone_size: NA
v_call: TRBV18
j_call: TRBJ2-3
cdr3_aa: CASSPRTSGTDTQYF

clone_size: few
v_call: TRBV18
j_call: TRBJ2-7
cdr3_aa: CASSPSPGSYEQYF

clone_size: NA
v_call: TRBV5-6
j_call: TRBJ1-4
cdr3_aa: CASSSQGVPNEKLFF

clone_size: NA
v_call: TRBV4-3
j_call: TRBJ2-1
cdr3_aa: CASSQTLASGSNEQFF

clone_size: NA
v_call: TRBV5-6
j_call: TRBJ1-6
cdr3_aa: CASSPGTGNSPLHF

clone_size: NA
v_call: TRBV6-5
j_call: TRBJ2-1
cdr3_aa: CASSYSGTSYNEQFF

clone_size: NA
v_call: TRBV27
j_call: TRBJ2-7
cdr3_aa: CASRRTGNDEQYF

clone_size: NA
v_call: TRBV2
j_call: TRBJ2-1
cdr3_aa: CASSPGTINEQFF

clone_size: NA
v_call: TRBV10-3
j_call: TRBJ1-2
cdr3_aa: CAIRDQGVYGYTF

clone_size: NA
v_call: TRBV5-4
j_call: TRBJ1-1
cdr3_aa: CASSSRDTEAFF

clone_size: NA
v_call: TRBV28
j_call: TRBJ1-1
cdr3_aa: CASSLYGEAFF

clone_size: NA
v_call: TRBV11-1
j_call: TRBJ2-5
cdr3_aa: CASSLMRGQETQYF

clone_size: NA
v_call: TRBV15
j_call: TRBJ2-1
cdr3_aa: CATSRETAHTVTSYNEQFF

clone_size: once
v_call: TRBV18
j_call: TRBJ2-2
cdr3_aa: CASSPPRGDAGELFF

clone_size: NA
v_call: TRBV6-5
j_call: TRBJ1-2
cdr3_aa: CASSTQGNYGYTF

clone_size: NA
v_call: TRBV10-3
j_call: TRBJ2-7
cdr3_aa: CAISERGSGEGAYEQYF

clone_size: few
v_call: TRBV7-2
j_call: TRBJ2-1
cdr3_aa: CASSPRQGGEQFF

clone_size: NA
v_call: TRBV6-5
j_call: TRBJ1-4
cdr3_aa: CASSYAGDEKLFF

clone_size: NA
v_call: TRBV7-9
j_call: TRBJ2-1
cdr3_aa: CASINRVSYNEQFF

clone_size: NA
v_call: TRBV6-8
j_call: TRBJ2-5
cdr3_aa: CASSYVDRGTGETQYF

clone_size: NA
v_call: TRBV5-1
j_call: TRBJ1-3
cdr3_aa: CASSLDSSGNTIYF

clone_size: NA
v_call: TRBV15
j_call: TRBJ2-5
cdr3_aa: CATSRARGAGETQYF

clone_size: NA
v_call: TRBV28
j_call: TRBJ1-1
cdr3_aa: CASNGGVNTEAFF

clone_size: NA
v_call: TRBV5-4
j_call: TRBJ1-2
cdr3_aa: CASSLGGDGANYGYTF

clone_size: NA
v_call: TRBV4-1
j_call: TRBJ1-1
cdr3_aa: CASSQVELMNTEAFF

clone_size: NA
v_call: TRBV5-1
j_call: TRBJ2-7
cdr3_aa: CASSLSGQGYEQYF

clone_size: once
v_call: TRBV5-1
j_call: TRBJ1-4
cdr3_aa: CASSLGGQGEEKLFF

clone_size: NA
v_call: TRBV15
j_call: TRBJ1-2
cdr3_aa: CATSRQGWGYTF

clone_size: NA
v_call: TRBV7-2
j_call: TRBJ1-5
cdr3_aa: CASSLGGAPLGQPQHF

clone_size: few
v_call: TRBV6-4
j_call: TRBJ2-3
cdr3_aa: CASSDSTGTDTQYF

clone_size: NA
v_call: TRBV27
j_call: TRBJ1-1
cdr3_aa: CASRSPRGRPEAFF

clone_size: NA
v_call: TRBV5-4
j_call: TRBJ1-2
cdr3_aa: CASSLKGPNYGYTF

clone_size: NA
v_call: TRBV5-1
j_call: TRBJ2-5
cdr3_aa: CASSLGTGRETQYF

clone_size: NA
v_call: TRBV7-3
j_call: TRBJ1-1
cdr3_aa: CASSLTKGGMNTEAFF

clone_size: NA
v_call: TRBV29-1
j_call: TRBJ1-1
cdr3_aa: CSVEGRDTEAFF

clone_size: NA
v_call: TRBV6-5
j_call: TRBJ2-1
cdr3_aa: CASRTDRDNEQFF

clone_size: NA
v_call: TRBV18
j_call: TRBJ1-4
cdr3_aa: CASSQGATNEKLFF

clone_size: NA
v_call: TRBV29-1
j_call: TRBJ1-2
cdr3_aa: CSVEHRLNYGYTF

clone_size: NA
v_call: TRBV25-1
j_call: TRBJ2-7
cdr3_aa: CASSESRDRAYEQYF

clone_size: NA
v_call: TRBV2
j_call: TRBJ2-3
cdr3_aa: CASLLAADTQYF

clone_size: NA
v_call: TRBV11-2
j_call: TRBJ2-1
cdr3_aa: CASSLGPGYNEQFF

clone_size: NA
v_call: TRBV9
j_call: TRBJ2-2
cdr3_aa: CASSANRAMGTGELFF

clone_size: NA
v_call: TRBV28
j_call: TRBJ1-2
cdr3_aa: CASSLGPIGGYTF

clone_size: NA
v_call: TRBV29-1
j_call: TRBJ2-5
cdr3_aa: CSALSETQYF

clone_size: NA
v_call: TRBV5-1
j_call: TRBJ1-1
cdr3_aa: CASSSRTGLNTEAFF

clone_size: NA
v_call: TRBV7-6
j_call: TRBJ1-6
cdr3_aa: CASSFGGRGGSPLHF

clone_size: NA
v_call: TRBV28
j_call: TRBJ2-7
cdr3_aa: CASSLSGGYEQYF